This T cell receptor (beta chain) originates from a study of cytomegalovirus exposure and HLA in healthy donors. Study background: Earlier work reported 110 million or so unique TCR beta sequences from about 200 million T cells. Points from the study as a whole: Most likely, a cluster of highly shared sequence variants arose as a sequencing artifact.

About this clone: The antigen remains undetermined.

The study ran its PCR with 60 Vbeta and 13 Jbeta primers. TCRdb keeps only in-frame clones here, not all; method: immunoSEQ multiplex PCR. Its listing shows 200,000 to 250,000 clones. Looked up from germline, CDR1 is WSHSY and CDR2 is SAAADI. This CDR3 has 13 residues. The V end was cut by 3 bases, the J end by 0 bases, with 3 bases between. This TCR derives from a girl aged 2 to 9 in good health and CMV-seropositive. J is TRBJ1-5 and V is TRBV10-2; D gene ambiguous. The sample was PBMCs. DNA for the CDR3: TGCGCCAGCAGTGACCTTAGCAATCAGCCCCAGCATTTT. Protein product: CASSDLSNQPQHF.